This TCR beta chain emerged from a study of shared clonotypes between healthy human individuals. The wider study: The study used three CD4 naive, three CD4 memory, two CD8 naive and one CD8 memory plate per donor.

Study-wide results and limits: Collection of samples was limited to blood; tissue repertoires likely differ. There were few donors, and this limited the genetic and exposure-history diversity represented.

Generated by immunoSEQ multiplex PCR, the TCRdb table keeps only in-frame clones and is missing some. The table includes some 2,500,000 clones, 93% detected once. Germline trimming cut 7 bases from V and 4 bases from J; bases unmatched to any gene: 4. This CDR3 has 14 residues. Germline CDR1 is SNHLY and CDR2 is FYNNEI. As to this clone: Its antigen is not identified.

The source of this sequence is a man aged 18-30 years in good health. Some clones in this sample may be carry-over from other donors' samples. J is TRBJ1-5 and V is TRBV2; 10 nucleotides match TRBD1. Material: naive CD4+ T cells from PBMCs. Specified subset: CD45RA+ positively selected. The CDR3 bases are TGTGCCAGCAAGGGACAGGGGTTAAATCAGCCCCAGCATTTT. The encoded protein is CASKGQGLNQPQHF.